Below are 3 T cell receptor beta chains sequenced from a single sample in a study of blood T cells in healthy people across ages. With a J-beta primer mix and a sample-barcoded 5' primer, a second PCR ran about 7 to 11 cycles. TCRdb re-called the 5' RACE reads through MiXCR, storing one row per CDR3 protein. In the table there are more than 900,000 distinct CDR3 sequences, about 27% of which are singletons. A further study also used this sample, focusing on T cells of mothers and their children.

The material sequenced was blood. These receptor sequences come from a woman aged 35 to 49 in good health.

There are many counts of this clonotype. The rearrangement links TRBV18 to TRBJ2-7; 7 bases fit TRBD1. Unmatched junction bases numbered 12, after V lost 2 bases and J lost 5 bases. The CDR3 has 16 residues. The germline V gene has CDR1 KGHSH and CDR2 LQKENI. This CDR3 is CASSPSLQGRTHEQYF. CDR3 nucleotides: TGTGCCAGCTCACCATCACTACAGGGGAGAACCCACGAGCAGTACTTC.

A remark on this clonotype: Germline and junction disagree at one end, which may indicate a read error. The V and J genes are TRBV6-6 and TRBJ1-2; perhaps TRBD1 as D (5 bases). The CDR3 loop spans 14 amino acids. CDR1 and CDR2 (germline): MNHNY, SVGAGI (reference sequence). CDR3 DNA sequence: TGTGCCAGCATCTCAAGGGGTAGATACTATGGCTGCACCTTC. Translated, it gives CASISRGRYYGCTF.

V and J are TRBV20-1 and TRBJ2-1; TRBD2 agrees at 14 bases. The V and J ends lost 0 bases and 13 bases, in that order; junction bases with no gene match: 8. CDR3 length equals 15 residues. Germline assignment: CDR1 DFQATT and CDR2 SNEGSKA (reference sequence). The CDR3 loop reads CSARETSGREAYQFF. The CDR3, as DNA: TGCAGTGCTAGAGAGACTAGCGGGAGGGAGGCCTACCAGTTCTTC.